This T cell receptor beta chain originates from a study of blood T cell repertoires in COVID-19. The CDR3 contains 14 residues. Germline loops: CDR1 SGHVS, CDR2 FNYEAQ. V lost 5 bases, J lost 5 bases, and 3 bases stayed unmatched. Sequenced by immunoSEQ multiplex PCR; TCRdb stores in-frame clones only, minus some. The data contain 150,000 to 200,000 clones, 90% of them seen just once; the ten biggest clones take up 0.45% to 0.65%. Sequenced sample: peripheral blood. This TCR came from a man aged 45-65 years with acute or convalescent COVID-19. V is TRBV7-6 and J is TRBJ2-5, with 12 bases identical to TRBD2. The CDR3 loop is CASSRGLAGETQYF. The DNA of the CDR3 is TGTGCCAGCAGCCGCGGACTAGCGGGGGAGACCCAGTACTTC. The full variable domain, completed using reference TRBV7-6 and TRBJ2-5, is GAGVSQSPRYKVTKRGQDVALRCDPISGHVSLYWYRQALGQGPEFLTYFNYEAQQDKSGLPNDRFSAERPEGSISTLTIQRTEQRDSAMYRCASSRGLAGETQYFGPGTRLLVL.